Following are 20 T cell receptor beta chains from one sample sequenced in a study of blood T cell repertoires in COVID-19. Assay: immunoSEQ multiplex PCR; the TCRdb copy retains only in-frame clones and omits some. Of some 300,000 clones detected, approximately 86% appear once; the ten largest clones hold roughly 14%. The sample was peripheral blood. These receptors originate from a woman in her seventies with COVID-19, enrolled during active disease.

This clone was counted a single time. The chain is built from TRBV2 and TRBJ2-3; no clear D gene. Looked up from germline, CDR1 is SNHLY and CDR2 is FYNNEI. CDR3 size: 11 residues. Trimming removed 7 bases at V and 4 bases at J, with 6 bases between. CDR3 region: CASNPSDTQYF. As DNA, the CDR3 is TGTGCCAGCAATCCGTCAGATACGCAGTATTTT. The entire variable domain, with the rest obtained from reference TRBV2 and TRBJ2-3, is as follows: EPEVTQTPSHQVTQMGQEVILRCVPISNHLYFYWYRQILGQKVEFLVSFYNNEISEKSEIFDDQFSVERPDGSNFTLKIRSTKLEDSAMYFCASNPSDTQYFGPGTRLTVL.

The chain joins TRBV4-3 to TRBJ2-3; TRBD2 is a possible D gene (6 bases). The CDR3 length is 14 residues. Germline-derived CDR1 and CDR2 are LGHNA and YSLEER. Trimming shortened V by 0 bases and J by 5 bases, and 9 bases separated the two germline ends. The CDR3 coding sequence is TGCGCCAGCAGCCAAGATCGGCGGGGAGATACGCAGTATTTT. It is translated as CASSQDRRGDTQYF.

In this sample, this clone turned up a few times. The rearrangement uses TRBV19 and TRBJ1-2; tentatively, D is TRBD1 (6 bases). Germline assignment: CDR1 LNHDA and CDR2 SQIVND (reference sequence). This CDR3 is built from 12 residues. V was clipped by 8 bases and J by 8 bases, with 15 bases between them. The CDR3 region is CASGDRFWGYTF. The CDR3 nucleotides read TGTGCCAGTGGAGACAGGTTTTGGGGCTACACCTTC.

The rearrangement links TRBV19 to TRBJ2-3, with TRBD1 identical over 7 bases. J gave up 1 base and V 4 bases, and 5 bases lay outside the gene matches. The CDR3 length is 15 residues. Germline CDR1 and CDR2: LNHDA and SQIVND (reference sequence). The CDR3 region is CASSKQGIRTDTQYF. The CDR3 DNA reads TGTGCCAGTAGTAAACAGGGGATTCGCACAGATACGCAGTATTTT.

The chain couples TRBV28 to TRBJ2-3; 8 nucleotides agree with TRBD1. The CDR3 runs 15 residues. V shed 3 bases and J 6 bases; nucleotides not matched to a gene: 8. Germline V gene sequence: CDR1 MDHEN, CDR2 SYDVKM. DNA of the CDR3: TGTGCCAGCAGTTTGGGAGGACAGGGACGGGATACGCAGTATTTT. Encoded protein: CASSLGGQGRDTQYF.

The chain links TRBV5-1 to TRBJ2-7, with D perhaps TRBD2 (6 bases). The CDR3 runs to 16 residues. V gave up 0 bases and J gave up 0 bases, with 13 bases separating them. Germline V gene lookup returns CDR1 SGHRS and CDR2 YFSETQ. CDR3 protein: CASSLVGGKFSYEQYF. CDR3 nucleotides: TGCGCCAGCAGCTTGGTAGGAGGGAAGTTCTCCTACGAGCAGTACTTC.

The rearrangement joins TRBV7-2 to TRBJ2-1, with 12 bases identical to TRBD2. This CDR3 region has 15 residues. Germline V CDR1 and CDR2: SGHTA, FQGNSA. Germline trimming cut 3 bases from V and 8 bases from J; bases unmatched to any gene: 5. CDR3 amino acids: CASSFWLAGGYEQFF. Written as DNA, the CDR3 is TGTGCCAGCAGCTTTTGGCTAGCGGGGGGGTATGAGCAGTTCTTC.

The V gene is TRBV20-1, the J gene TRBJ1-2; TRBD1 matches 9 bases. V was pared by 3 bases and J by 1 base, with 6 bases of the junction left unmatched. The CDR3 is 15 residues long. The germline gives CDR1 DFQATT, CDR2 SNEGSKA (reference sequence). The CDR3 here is CSASETGGFNYGYTF. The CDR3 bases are TGCAGTGCTAGTGAGACAGGGGGTTTTAACTATGGCTACACCTTC.

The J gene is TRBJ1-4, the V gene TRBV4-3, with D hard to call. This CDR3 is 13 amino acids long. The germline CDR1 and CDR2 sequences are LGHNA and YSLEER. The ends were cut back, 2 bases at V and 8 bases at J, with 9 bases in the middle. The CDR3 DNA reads TGCGCCAGCAGCCAACAGACATGGGAAAAACTGTTTTTT. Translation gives CASSQQTWEKLFF.

CDR3: CASSEVWEETEAFF. In DNA, the CDR3 is TGTGCCAGCAGTGAAGTGTGGGAGGAAACTGAAGCTTTCTTT. This sequence joins TRBV6-1 and TRBJ1-1; no firm D call. There are 14 residues in the CDR3. Germline V lookup: CDR1 MNHNS, CDR2 SASEGT. The V and J ends lost 1 base and 5 bases respectively, with 11 bases between them.

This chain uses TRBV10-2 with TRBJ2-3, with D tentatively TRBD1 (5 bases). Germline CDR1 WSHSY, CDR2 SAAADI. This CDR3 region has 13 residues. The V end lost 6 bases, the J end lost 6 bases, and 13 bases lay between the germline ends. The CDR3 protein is CASRIGAGDTQYF. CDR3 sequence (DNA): TGCGCCAGCAGAATAGGGGCCGGGGATACGCAGTATTTT.

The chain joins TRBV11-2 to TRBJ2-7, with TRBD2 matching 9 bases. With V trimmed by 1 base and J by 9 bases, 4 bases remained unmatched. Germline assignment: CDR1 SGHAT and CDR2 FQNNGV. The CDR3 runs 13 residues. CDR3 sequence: CASSLGAAGGQYF. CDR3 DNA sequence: TGTGCCAGCAGCTTAGGAGCAGCGGGGGGGCAGTACTTC. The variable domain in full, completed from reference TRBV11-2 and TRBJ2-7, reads EAGVAQSPRYKIIEKRQSVAFWCNPISGHATLYWYQQILGQGPKLLIQFQNNGVVDDSQLPKDRFSAERLKGVDSTLKIQPAKLEDSAVYLCASSLGAAGGQYFGPGTRLTVT.

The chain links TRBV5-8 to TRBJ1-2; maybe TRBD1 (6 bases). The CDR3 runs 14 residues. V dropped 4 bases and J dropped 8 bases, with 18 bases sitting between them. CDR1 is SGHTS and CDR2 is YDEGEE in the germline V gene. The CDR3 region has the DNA TGTGCCAGCAGCCATATGGCAGGGGCACTAGGCTACACCTTC. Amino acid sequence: CASSHMAGALGYTF.

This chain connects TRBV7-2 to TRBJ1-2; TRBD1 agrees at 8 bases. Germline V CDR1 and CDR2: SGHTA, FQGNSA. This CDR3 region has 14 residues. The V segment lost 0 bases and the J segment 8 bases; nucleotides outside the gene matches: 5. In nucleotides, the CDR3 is TGTGCCAGCAGCTTAGCTCAGGGGGCCCGGGGCTACACCTTC. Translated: CASSLAQGARGYTF.

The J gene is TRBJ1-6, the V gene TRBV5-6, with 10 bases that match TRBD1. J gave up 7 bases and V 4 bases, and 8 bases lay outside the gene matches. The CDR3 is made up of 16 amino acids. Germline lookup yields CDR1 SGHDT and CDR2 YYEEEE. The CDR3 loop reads CASSERRTGGNSPLHF. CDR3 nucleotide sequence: TGTGCCAGCAGCGAACGAAGGACAGGGGGGAATTCACCCCTCCACTTT.

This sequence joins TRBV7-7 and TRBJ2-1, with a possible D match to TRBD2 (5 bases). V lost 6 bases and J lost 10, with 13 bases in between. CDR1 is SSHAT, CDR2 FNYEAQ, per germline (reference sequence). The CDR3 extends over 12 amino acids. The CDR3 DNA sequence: TGTGCCAGCAGTCCAATACGGGGAGAGCAGTTCTTC. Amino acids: CASSPIRGEQFF.

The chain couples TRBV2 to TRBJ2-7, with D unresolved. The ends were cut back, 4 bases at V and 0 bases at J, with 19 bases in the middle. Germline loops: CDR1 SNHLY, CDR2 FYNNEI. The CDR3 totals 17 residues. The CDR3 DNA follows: TGTGCCAGCAGTGGCAGTTCGGTGCAGGCGTACTCCTACGAGCAGTACTTC. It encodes CASSGSSVQAYSYEQYF.

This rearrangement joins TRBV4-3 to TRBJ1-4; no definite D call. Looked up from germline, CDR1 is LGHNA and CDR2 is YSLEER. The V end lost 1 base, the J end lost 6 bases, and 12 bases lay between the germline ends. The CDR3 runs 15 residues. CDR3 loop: CASSQGMREDEKLFF. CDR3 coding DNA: TGCGCCAGCAGCCAAGGGATGAGGGAGGATGAAAAACTGTTTTTT.

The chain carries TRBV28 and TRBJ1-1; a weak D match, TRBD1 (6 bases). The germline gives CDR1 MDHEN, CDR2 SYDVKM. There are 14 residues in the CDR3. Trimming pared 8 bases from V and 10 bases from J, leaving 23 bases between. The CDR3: CASQARGAPGVAFF. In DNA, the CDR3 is TGTGCCAGCCAAGCTCGGGGGGCACCCGGCGTAGCTTTCTTT.

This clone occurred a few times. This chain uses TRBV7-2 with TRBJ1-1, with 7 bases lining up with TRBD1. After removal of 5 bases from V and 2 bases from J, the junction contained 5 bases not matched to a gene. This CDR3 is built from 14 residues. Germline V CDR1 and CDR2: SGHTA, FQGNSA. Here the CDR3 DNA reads TGTGCCAGCAGCCGGGACAGCCTAAACACTGAAGCTTTCTTT. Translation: CASSRDSLNTEAFF.